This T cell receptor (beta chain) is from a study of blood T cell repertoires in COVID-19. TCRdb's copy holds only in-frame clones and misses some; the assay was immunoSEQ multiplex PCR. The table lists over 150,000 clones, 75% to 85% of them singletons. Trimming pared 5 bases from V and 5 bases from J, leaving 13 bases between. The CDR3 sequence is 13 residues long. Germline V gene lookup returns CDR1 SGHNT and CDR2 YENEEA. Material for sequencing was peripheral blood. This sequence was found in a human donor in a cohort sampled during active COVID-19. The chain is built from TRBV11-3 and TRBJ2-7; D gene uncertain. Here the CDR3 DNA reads TGTGCCAGCAGCCGCCGCTCGGTGGACGAGCAGTACTTC. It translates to CASSRRSVDEQYF.